This TCR beta chain was recovered during a study of identical twins. Findings and caveats of the study: Memory repertoires lacked the insertion deficit that abundant cord blood beta clonotypes showed.

Trimming pared 2 bases from V and 7 bases from J, leaving 6 bases between. CDR3 length equals 12 residues. TCRdb used MiXCR to reprocess the 5' RACE reads, holding one entry per CDR3 protein. This table has 200,000 to 250,000 distinct CDR3 sequences, about 6.7% appearing once. This clonotype was found a few times. Antigen specificity is unknown. This sample also appeared in a second study, on T cells expressing NK-cell markers. That study adds: Researchers report these clonotypes also headed the CD3+CD56-NKG2C+ fraction in several donors.

The TCR comes from a woman between 18 and 30 years old in good health. The sequenced material came from CD8+ T cells sorted from blood. The V gene is TRBV12-3 or TRBV12-4, the J gene TRBJ2-1; D remains ambiguous. The CDR3 is CASSLLWNEQFF. The CDR3 DNA reads TGTGCCAGCAGTTTACTATGGAATGAGCAGTTCTTC.